A single sample is the source of the 26 T cell receptor beta chains below, sequenced in a study of metastatic and nonmetastatic thyroid tumors. TCRdb re-processed the PCR reads through MiXCR. The sample lists over 10,000 clones, roughly an eighth seen once, with 32% in the top ten. Each patient went into thyroid surgery without having received any treatment. Material for sequencing was blood. The receptors come from a female donor with papillary thyroid cancer or a benign thyroid nodule (not recorded which). Some clones in this sample may be carry-over from other donors' samples.

This clone was counted at least ten times. The genes are TRBV19 and TRBJ1-1; D uncertain. V was trimmed by 7 bases and J by 0 bases, leaving 15 bases between them. This CDR3 has 15 residues. Germline V lookup: CDR1 LNHDA, CDR2 SQIVND (reference sequence). The CDR3 region has the DNA TGTGCCAGTAAACCGGGATCCCTGATGAACACTGAAGCTTTCTTT. It is translated as CASKPGSLMNTEAFF.

This rearrangement joins TRBV7-9 to TRBJ1-2, with 7 bases matching TRBD1. Trimming took 5 bases from V and 5 from J; bases not matched to a gene: 8. Germline V gene sequence: CDR1 SEHNR, CDR2 FQNEAQ (reference sequence). The CDR3 totals 14 residues. CDR3 nucleotides: TGTGCCAGCAGCCCCCGACAGGGACCTTATGGCTACACCTTC. It translates to CASSPRQGPYGYTF.

This clone has a count of ten or more. The chain is built from TRBV2 and TRBJ2-3; TRBD2 matches 11 bases. The V segment lost 7 bases and the J segment 2 bases; nucleotides outside the gene matches: 14. The CDR3 consists of 18 residues. Per germline, CDR1 SNHLY and CDR2 FYNNEI. The CDR3 spells CASNDGTSGTSHTDTQYF. The CDR3 DNA follows: TGTGCCAGCAACGACGGGACTAGCGGAACAAGCCACACAGATACGCAGTATTTT.

This clone is medium-sized in the sample. This chain connects TRBV6-2 or TRBV6-3 to TRBJ2-7; 7 nucleotides align to TRBD1. Germline V gene lookup returns CDR1 MNHEY and CDR2 SVGEGT. The CDR3 consists of 12 residues. Unmatched junction bases numbered 5, after V lost 10 bases and J lost 2 bases. The CDR3 reads CATEGATYEQYF. In DNA form, the CDR3 reads TGTGCCACCGAGGGGGCTACCTACGAGCAGTACTTC.

This clone ranks as medium-sized. The chain joins TRBV20-1 to TRBJ2-3, with TRBD1 matching over 10 bases. Germline CDR1 reads DFQATT; CDR2 reads SNEGSKA (reference sequence). This CDR3 is built from 16 residues. The ends lost 5 bases at V and 6 bases at J; junction bases unmatched: 14. The CDR3 region has the DNA TGCAGTGCTGGCAAATACTGGGACAGGGGCCCCGATACGCAGTATTTT. Amino acids: CSAGKYWDRGPDTQYF.

This clone was seen many times. The genes are TRBV5-1 and TRBJ2-1; D unclear. The germline V and J ends were trimmed by 2 bases and 5 bases, with 14 bases remaining between them. The CDR3 length is 15 residues. Germline V CDR1 and CDR2: SGHRS, YFSETQ. Here the CDR3 reads CASSFMRPQNNEQFF. CDR3 bases: TGCGCCAGCAGCTTCATGCGCCCCCAAAACAATGAGCAGTTCTTC.

This clone was recorded at least ten times. V usage is TRBV7-3 and J usage is TRBJ2-1, with 9 bases matching TRBD1. Looked up from germline, CDR1 is SGHTA and CDR2 is FQGTGA. Trimming took 5 bases from V and 8 from J; bases not matched to a gene: 7. The CDR3 contains 14 residues. CDR3 coding DNA: TGTGCCAGCAGCGTACAGGGGGCTGGCGATGAGCAGTTCTTC. Its translation: CASSVQGAGDEQFF.

This clone was recorded many times. The V and J genes are TRBV5-1 and TRBJ1-2, with 7 nucleotides matching TRBD1. The CDR3 has 13 residues. J gave up 4 bases and V 4 bases, and 4 bases lay outside the gene matches. Looked up from germline, CDR1 is SGHRS and CDR2 is YFSETQ. CDR3 protein: CASSTGTAYGYTF. The CDR3 bases are TGCGCCAGCAGCACTGGGACAGCCTATGGCTACACCTTC.

This clone has at least ten counts. The chain links TRBV2 to TRBJ2-5; perhaps TRBD2 as D (7 bases). The CDR3 contains 15 residues. Trimming removed 5 bases from V and 4 bases from J, with 17 bases in between. The germline gives CDR1 SNHLY, CDR2 FYNNEI. CDR3 nucleotide sequence: TGTGCCAGCAGTACCCTGAGGGGGGGTGGAGAGACCCAGTACTTC. Translation gives CASSTLRGGGETQYF.

This clone was detected ten times or more. The chain employs TRBV6-2 or TRBV6-3 and TRBJ2-5, with D uncertain. The CDR3 length is 13 residues. The germline V gene encodes CDR1 MNHEY and CDR2 SVGEGT. V lost 3 bases and J lost 4, with 9 bases in between. The CDR3 nucleotides are TGTGCCAGCAGTTATTTCGTGCGAGAGACCCAGTACTTC. Its translation: CASSYFVRETQYF.

This clone was seen at least ten times. This rearrangement joins TRBV28 to TRBJ1-4; D uncertain. Germline V lookup: CDR1 MDHEN, CDR2 SYDVKM. The CDR3 is made up of 12 amino acids. The V end lost 7 bases, the J end lost 0 bases, and 3 bases lay between the germline ends. CDR3 residues: CASTATNEKLFF. Here the CDR3 DNA reads TGTGCCAGCACTGCAACTAATGAAAAACTGTTTTTT.

In its sample, this clone was seen a few times. The chain recombines TRBV5-1 with TRBJ2-1; D tentatively reads TRBD1 or TRBD2 (6 bases each). The ends were cut back, 1 base at V and 10 bases at J, with 12 bases in the middle. CDR3 length: 13 amino acids. Germline V gene data show CDR1 as SGHRS and CDR2 as YFSETQ. CDR3 DNA: TGCGCCAGCAGCTTGAACGGGGGCAACGAGCAGTTCTTC. This sequence encodes CASSLNGGNEQFF.

Relative to its sample, this clone is medium-sized. The CDR3, as DNA: TGTGCCACCCCATTACAGGGAGAGGAGGGCGATGGCTACACCTTC. Translation gives CATPLQGEEGDGYTF. The chain joins TRBV24-1 to TRBJ1-2; perhaps TRBD1 as D (6 bases). The germline V gene encodes CDR1 KGHDR and CDR2 SFDVKD. The CDR3 contains 15 residues. Trimming removed 9 bases from V and 6 bases from J, with 22 bases in between.

The chain carries TRBV20-1 and TRBJ2-1, with D maybe TRBD2 (7 bases). Per germline, CDR1 DFQATT and CDR2 SNEGSKA (reference sequence). The CDR3 runs 11 residues. V gave up 7 bases and J gave up 9 bases, with 13 bases separating them. The CDR3 here is CSGARGGEQFF. The CDR3 DNA follows: TGCAGTGGCGCAAGGGGGGGTGAGCAGTTCTTC.

This clone was found many times. The genes are TRBV4-2 and TRBJ2-1; 9 bases line up with TRBD1. The CDR3 has 16 amino acids. The germline V gene has CDR1 LGHNA and CDR2 YNFKEQ. J gave up 2 bases and V 4 bases, and 6 bases lay outside the gene matches. The CDR3 nucleotides are TGTGCCAGCAGCCGTGGAGGACAGGGGACCTACAATGAGCAGTTCTTC. This codes for CASSRGGQGTYNEQFF.

V and J are TRBV28 and TRBJ2-1, with D unresolved. V was trimmed by 2 bases and J by 6 bases, leaving 8 bases between them. The CDR3 runs to 13 residues. CDR1 MDHEN and CDR2 SYDVKM come from the germline V gene. The CDR3 is CASSLDSPNEQFF. DNA for the CDR3: TGTGCCAGCAGTTTAGATAGCCCCAATGAGCAGTTCTTC.

A remark on this clone: At one boundary the junction diverges from the germline segment, which might be a read error. J is TRBJ2-1 and V is TRBV6-1; 8 positions match TRBD2. The CDR3 contains 16 residues. Germline CDR1 MNHNS, CDR2 SASEGT. The CDR3 DNA is TGTGCCACCAGTGATTTGGCGGGGGGCTCCTACAATGAGCAGTTCTTC. Protein sequence: CATSDLAGGSYNEQFF.

This clone appeared many times. J is TRBJ1-1 and V is TRBV29-1; perhaps TRBD1 as D (5 bases). There are 12 residues in the CDR3. Germline lookup yields CDR1 SQVTM and CDR2 ANQGSEA. Trimming took off 6 bases at V and 3 bases at J, with 11 bases between the two ends. The CDR3 loop is CSVKRGDTEAFF. The CDR3, as DNA: TGCAGCGTGAAAAGGGGAGACACTGAAGCTTTCTTT.

Concerning this clone itself: This may come from a read error, since a much larger clone is one base off. The V and J genes are TRBV3-1 and TRBJ2-5; no reliable D call. The CDR3 sequence is 15 residues long. CDR1 is LGHDT, CDR2 YNNKEL, per germline (reference sequence). CDR3 sequence reads: CASSPRQGFQETQCF. The CDR3 coding sequence is TGTGCCAGCAGCCCGAGGCAAGGTTTCCAAGAGACCCAGTGCTTC.

V and J are TRBV28 and TRBJ2-2; D is unclear. The ends were cut back, 10 bases at V and 2 bases at J, with 26 bases in the middle. Per germline, CDR1 MDHEN and CDR2 SYDVKM. The CDR3 is 18 residues long. Written as DNA, the CDR3 is TGTGCCACCTTCCCCAGGATGCGTCAAGCCGCCAACACCGGGGAGCTGTTTTTT. Amino acid sequence: CATFPRMRQAANTGELFF. Based on the CDR3 plus reference TRBV28 and TRBJ2-2, the full variable domain is DVKVTQSSRYLVKRTGEKVFLECVQDMDHENMFWYRQDPGLGLRLIYFSYDVKMKEKGDIPEGYSVSREKKERFSLILESASTNQTSMYLCATFPRMRQAANTGELFFGEGSRLTVL.

This clone was found many times. The chain combines TRBV15 with TRBJ2-7; TRBD1 might be the D (7 bases). Trimming removed 1 base from V and 6 bases from J, with 13 bases in between. This CDR3 is 14 amino acids long. CDR1 and CDR2 from the germline V gene are LNHNV and YYDKDF (reference sequence). The DNA of the CDR3 is TGTGCCACCAGCAGAGGCGGGACAGTCGGCGAGCAGTACTTC. Its translation is CATSRGGTVGEQYF.

CDR3 in DNA: TGCGCCAGCAGCTTGAAAGAGGCAGGGCACACTGAAGCTTTCTTT. This translates into CASSLKEAGHTEAFF. V and J are TRBV5-1 and TRBJ1-1; D is possibly TRBD1 (5 bases). In germline, CDR1 is SGHRS, CDR2 YFSETQ. V was trimmed by 1 base and J by 3 bases, leaving 13 bases between them. This CDR3 region has 15 residues.

This clone occurred a few times. This sequence may be a read error, since a much larger clone differs from it by one base. Other nucleotide sequences in the sample specify the same CDR3. V usage is TRBV12-3 or TRBV12-4 and J usage is TRBJ1-2; maybe TRBD1 (5 bases). Trimming took off 10 bases at V and 14 bases at J, with 23 bases between the two ends. This CDR3 is 12 amino acids long. CDR3: CAIQTALGGYTF. DNA of the CDR3: TGTGCCATTCAGACAGCCCTGGGTGGATATACCTTC.

This clone qualifies as medium-sized. The V and J genes are TRBV6-1 and TRBJ2-7, with 11 nucleotides matching TRBD1. V lost 6 bases to trimming and J lost 6 bases; unmatched junction nucleotides: 10. The CDR3 totals 15 residues. The V gene's germline CDR1 is MNHNS and CDR2 SASEGT. The CDR3 spells CASSALDRGQGEQYF. CDR3 bases: TGTGCCAGCAGCGCTCTGGACAGGGGGCAGGGCGAGCAGTACTTC.

By sample fraction, this clone is medium-sized. The rearrangement links TRBV5-1 to TRBJ1-6; unclear D gene. The CDR3 has 14 residues. In germline, CDR1 is SGHRS, CDR2 YFSETQ. The V gene lost 0 bases and the J gene lost 9 bases, with 10 bases spanning the gap. CDR3 in DNA: TGCGCCAGCAGCTTGGTCTCCCGTGCTTCACCCCTCCACTTT. It translates to CASSLVSRASPLHF.

By share, this clone counts as medium-sized. The J gene is TRBJ1-2, the V gene TRBV6-6, with D unresolved. V was cut by 0 bases and J by 5 bases, with 7 bases left in between. The germline CDR1 and CDR2 sequences are MNHNY and SVGAGI (reference sequence). The CDR3 sequence is 13 residues long. The CDR3 nucleotides read TGTGCCAGCAGTTACTCGACCGTTTATGGCTACACCTTC. This encodes CASSYSTVYGYTF.